The following is a T cell receptor beta chain sequence with its context. The antigen remains unidentified. The PCR employed 60 Vbeta primers together with 13 Jbeta primers. TCRdb's copy holds only in-frame clones and misses some; the assay was immunoSEQ multiplex PCR. The sample has fewer than 250,000 clones, around 77% seen once. The sample is drawn from a study of cytomegalovirus exposure and HLA in healthy donors. General study results and limits: When analyzed later, a missense DCLRE1C variant was found to be linked to TCR beta V- and J-gene trimming. Researchers counted about 150 TCR beta chains as cytomegalovirus-associated.

The CDR3 totals 18 residues. Trimming took 0 bases from V and 0 from J, leaving 17 bases between them. The germline V gene has CDR1 LGHNT and CDR2 FRNRAP. The clonotype was recovered from a woman in her late teens or twenties in good health and CMV-seronegative. The gene calls are TRBV12-5 and TRBJ1-2; tentatively, D is TRBD1 (5 bases). Sequencing was carried out using PBMCs. CDR3 amino acids: CASGLVQYGSRANYGYTF. CDR3 nucleotides: TGTGCTAGTGGTTTGGTACAATACGGCTCCAGGGCTAACTATGGCTACACCTTC.